The TCR beta chain described here comes from a study of identical twins. Each cDNA held unique molecular identifiers, and template switching gave it a universal primer site. TCRdb re-analysed the 5' RACE reads in MiXCR, keeping a single row per CDR3 protein. This sample has hundreds of thousands of distinct CDR3 sequences; around 6% occur once, and the top ten carry 1.5% to 2%. The study's findings and limits: Cord blood beta clonotypes that were abundant carried fewer insertions, and memory repertoires showed no such trend. Less excess twin sharing appeared in beta out-of-frame sequences.

Points on this clonotype: Antigen specificity is unknown.

Trimming cost V 4 bases and J 6 bases, with 17 bases left between them. This CDR3 is built from 14 residues. Germline V gives CDR1 SGHTS, CDR2 YDEGEE. The chain recombines TRBV5-8 with TRBJ2-7; D possibly corresponds to TRBD2 (6 bases). The receptor's source is a man in his late teens or twenties in good health. Sequenced sample: naive T cells sorted from blood. The CDR3 here is CASSRGPGEGEQYF. DNA for the CDR3: TGTGCCAGCAGCAGGGGACCGGGAGAGGGCGAGCAGTACTTC.